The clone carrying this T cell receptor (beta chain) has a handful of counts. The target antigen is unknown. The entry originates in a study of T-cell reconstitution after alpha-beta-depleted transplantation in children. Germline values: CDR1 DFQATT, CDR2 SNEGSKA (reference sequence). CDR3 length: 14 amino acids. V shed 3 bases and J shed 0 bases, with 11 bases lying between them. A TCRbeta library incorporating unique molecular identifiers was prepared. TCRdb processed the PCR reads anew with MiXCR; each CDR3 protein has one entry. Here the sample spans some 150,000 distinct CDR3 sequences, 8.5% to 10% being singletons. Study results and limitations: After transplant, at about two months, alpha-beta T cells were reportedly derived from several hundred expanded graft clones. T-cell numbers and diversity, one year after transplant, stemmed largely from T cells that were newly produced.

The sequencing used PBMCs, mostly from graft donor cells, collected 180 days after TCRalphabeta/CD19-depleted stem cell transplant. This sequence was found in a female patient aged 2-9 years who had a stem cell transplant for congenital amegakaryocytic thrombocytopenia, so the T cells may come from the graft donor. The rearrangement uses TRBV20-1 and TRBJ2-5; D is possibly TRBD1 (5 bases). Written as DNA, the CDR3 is TGCAGTGCTAGTCGCCCAGGGTACCAAGAGACCCAGTACTTC. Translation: CSASRPGYQETQYF.